The clone carrying this TCR beta chain occurred a few times. Its antigen is not known. The data originate from a study of identical twins. Whole-study results and caveats: It was cross-sectional statistical analysis, not following the same donors, that the conclusions relied on.

TCRdb reanalysed the 5' RACE reads using MiXCR and keeps one entry per CDR3 protein. The sample lists 450,000 or so distinct CDR3 sequences; roughly a quarter were seen once. V dropped 2 bases and J dropped 4; count of bases not matched to a gene: 11. There are 17 residues in the CDR3. CDR1 and CDR2 (germline): DFQATT, SNEGSKA (reference sequence). These records were also assigned to another study, of T cells expressing NK-cell markers. This second study notes: According to the study, TCR beta repertoires originated from sorted CD3+CD56+NKG2C+, CD3+CD56+NKG2C- and CD3+CD56-NKG2C+ T cells. Eight donors were sequenced, of whom seven were HCMV-seropositive, while the remaining one was HCMV-seronegative. NKG2C+ dominant clonotypes from a handful of donors made up about 1.0-8% of CD8+ T cells.

This sequence originates from a woman aged 18-29 years in good health. This chain connects TRBV20-1 to TRBJ2-3; TRBD2 agrees at 11 bases. Sequencing was carried out using CD4+ T cells sorted from blood. CDR3 protein: CSARPSLAGGPSDTQYF. The CDR3 bases are TGCAGTGCTAGACCATCCTTAGCGGGAGGGCCATCAGATACGCAGTATTTT.